This is a list of T cell receptor beta chains from one sample in a study of blood T cell repertoires in COVID-19. Clones were read by immunoSEQ multiplex PCR, and TCRdb kept only the in-frame ones, dropping some. Of approximately 240,000 clones listed, around 80% are singletons. Material: peripheral blood. These receptors were obtained from a woman aged 40 to 55 who had recovered from COVID-19. Each CDR3 is given with its conserved first and last residue. The D gene is left open where the match is weak. Some rows mark clone size as missing; the rest say once, few, many or name a class of expanded clone.

v_gene,j_gene,len,abundance,d_gene,CDR3nt,CDR3aa
TRBV20-1,TRBJ2-2,14,.,.,TGCAGTGCTAGTATGAACAGGGACACCGGGGAGCTGTTTTTT,CSASMNRDTGELFF
TRBV7-2,TRBJ2-7,14,once,.,TGTGCCAGCAGCTTAGCTATGAGCTCCTACGAGCAGTACTTC,CASSLAMSSYEQYF
TRBV5-8,TRBJ1-6,14,once,TRBD1,TGTGCCAGCAGCTCGGACAGGGCTCGATCACCCCTCCACTTT,CASSSDRARSPLHF
TRBV7-9,TRBJ1-1,14,.,TRBD1,TGTGCCAGCAGCCTGGGACAGGTTAATACTGAAGCTTTCTTT,CASSLGQVNTEAFF
TRBV28,TRBJ1-6,14,once,TRBD1,TGTGCCAGCAGTGGGACAGTTGACGATTCACCCCTCCACTTT,CASSGTVDDSPLHF
TRBV18,TRBJ1-2,17,.,TRBD1,TGTGCCAGCCGGACAGGGGCCACCTCAGGCCTCGTCTATGGCTACACCTTC,CASRTGATSGLVYGYTF
TRBV7-2,TRBJ1-2,16,.,.,TGTGCCAGCAGTATAGGCACAGGGCGTGCTAACTATGGCTACACCTTC,CASSIGTGRANYGYTF
TRBV6-2/TRBV6-3,TRBJ2-3,16,once,.,TGTGCCAGCAGTTACCCCCGATGGCCGAGCACAGATACGCAGTATTTT,CASSYPRWPSTDTQYF
TRBV7-9,TRBJ2-7,16,.,TRBD1,TGTGCCAGCAGCTCGCCCGCTGGACAGGGGAACGGAGAGCAGTACTTC,CASSSPAGQGNGEQYF
TRBV10-1,TRBJ2-3,14,.,TRBD2,TGCGCCAGCAGTGGGTCTAGCGGGGGTTTGACGCAGTATTTT,CASSGSSGGLTQYF
TRBV9,TRBJ2-3,15,.,.,TGTGCCAGCAGCGTAGATCCGGGGAGCACAGATACGCAGTATTTT,CASSVDPGSTDTQYF
TRBV6-5,TRBJ1-1,14,.,.,TGTGCCAGCACTATTGATGCTGGGAACACTGAAGCTTTCTTT,CASTIDAGNTEAFF
TRBV5-6,TRBJ1-2,13,.,TRBD1,TGTGCCAGCAGCCGGCAGGGGGGCTATGGCTACACCTTC,CASSRQGGYGYTF
TRBV11-3,TRBJ1-1,13,.,.,TGTGCCAGCAGCTTCGGTGAAAACACTGAAGCTTTCTTT,CASSFGENTEAFF
TRBV30,TRBJ1-6,13,.,.,TGTGCCTGGAGTAGCAGGGCTGATTCACCCCTCCACTTT,CAWSSRADSPLHF
TRBV3-1/TRBV3-2,TRBJ2-3,16,.,TRBD2,TGTGCCAGCAGCCAAGAGTTTCCTAGCGGGTGGGATACGCAGTATTTT,CASSQEFPSGWDTQYF
TRBV6-1,TRBJ1-2,16,.,.,TGTGCCAGCAGTGAACCCCGGTCCACAGGGCGCTATGGCTACACCTTC,CASSEPRSTGRYGYTF
TRBV29-1,TRBJ1-2,13,.,.,TGCAGCGTTCCACTGGACAGACTTTATGGCTACACCTTC,CSVPLDRLYGYTF
TRBV12-3/TRBV12-4,TRBJ2-1,13,.,.,TGTGCCAGCAGTTTCCTAGATCTCGGGGAGCAGTTCTTC,CASSFLDLGEQFF
TRBV19,TRBJ1-1,15,few,TRBD1,TGTGCCCCCGGGACAGGTAGAGGGAAGAACACTGAAGCTTTCTTT,CAPGTGRGKNTEAFF
TRBV7-9,TRBJ1-2,14,few,.,TGTGCCAGCAGCCCCGCCGGAGCTAACTATGGCTACACCTTC,CASSPAGANYGYTF
TRBV7-2,TRBJ2-1,13,.,.,TGTGCCAGCAGCTTAGGGCTAGGAAATGAGCAGTTCTTC,CASSLGLGNEQFF
TRBV30,TRBJ1-1,15,.,.,TGTGCCTGGAGTATACCCGACAGGAGGAACACTGAAGCTTTCTTT,CAWSIPDRRNTEAFF
TRBV5-4,TRBJ2-7,14,.,.,TGTGCCAGCAGCCCGAATAGAGAACTCTACGAGCAGTACTTC,CASSPNRELYEQYF
TRBV5-1,TRBJ2-2,16,.,TRBD2,TGCGCCAGCAGCCGCCGACTAGCGGCAGACACCGGGGAGCTGTTTTTT,CASSRRLAADTGELFF
TRBV3-1/TRBV3-2,TRBJ1-1,14,.,TRBD1,TGTGCCAGCAGCCAGTGGACAGGGCGAACTGAAGCTTTCTTT,CASSQWTGRTEAFF
TRBV11-2,TRBJ1-6,15,.,TRBD1,TGTGCCAGCAGCTCCCTGACAGGGTCTAATTCACCCCTCCACTTT,CASSSLTGSNSPLHF
TRBV3-1/TRBV3-2,TRBJ2-7,14,.,.,TGTGCCAGCAGCCCCCGTGGAGCCTCCTACGAGCAGTACTTC,CASSPRGASYEQYF
TRBV29-1,TRBJ2-1,15,.,TRBD1,TGCAGCGTGGACAGGGGTGGTTTGTCCAACAATGAGCAGTTCTTC,CSVDRGGLSNNEQFF
TRBV4-2,TRBJ2-7,16,.,TRBD1,TGTGCCAGCAGCCAGGACCCGACAGGGACCTACTACGAGCAGTACTTC,CASSQDPTGTYYEQYF
TRBV28,TRBJ2-7,15,.,.,TGTGCCAGCGGCTCAGGGGTCGCGAGCTCCTACGAGCAGTACTTC,CASGSGVASSYEQYF
TRBV7-2,TRBJ2-5,13,.,TRBD1,TGTGCCAGCAGCCCAGGGGGCGGGGAGACCCAGTACTTC,CASSPGGGETQYF
TRBV7-2,TRBJ2-1,15,.,.,TGTGCCAGCAGCCCGGGGAGCGCGATGAGAAATGAGCAGTTCTTC,CASSPGSAMRNEQFF
TRBV9,TRBJ1-1,15,.,.,TGTGCCAGCAGCTCCCAACAGGGACGAGGGACTGAAGCTTTCTTT,CASSSQQGRGTEAFF
TRBV7-2,TRBJ2-5,15,.,.,TGTGCCAGCAGCTTATTATCAGGGGGGCAGGAGACCCAGTACTTC,CASSLLSGGQETQYF
TRBV30,TRBJ2-7,12,few,.,TGTGCCTGGACCCATGGAGGCTACGAGCAGTACTTC,CAWTHGGYEQYF
TRBV20-1,TRBJ2-3,17,few,.,TGCAGTGCTAGTAATCCGCGGGGGCAAAAGGGCACAGATACGCAGTATTTT,CSASNPRGQKGTDTQYF
TRBV5-4,TRBJ2-3,15,once,.,TGTGCCAGCAGCTTGTCAGGGTCTGATACAGATACGCAGTATTTT,CASSLSGSDTDTQYF
TRBV9,TRBJ2-3,19,once,.,TGTGCCAGCAGCGATCGATTAGCGGAAAACCTACGAAGCACAGATACGCAGTATTTT,CASSDRLAENLRSTDTQYF
TRBV5-6,TRBJ1-6,15,.,TRBD1,TGTGCCAGCAGCGCCCCGGGACAGGGACATTCACCCCTCCACTTT,CASSAPGQGHSPLHF
TRBV3-1/TRBV3-2,TRBJ1-5,14,.,TRBD1,TGTGCCAGCAGCCAACAACAGGGGGATCAGCCCCAGCATTTT,CASSQQQGDQPQHF